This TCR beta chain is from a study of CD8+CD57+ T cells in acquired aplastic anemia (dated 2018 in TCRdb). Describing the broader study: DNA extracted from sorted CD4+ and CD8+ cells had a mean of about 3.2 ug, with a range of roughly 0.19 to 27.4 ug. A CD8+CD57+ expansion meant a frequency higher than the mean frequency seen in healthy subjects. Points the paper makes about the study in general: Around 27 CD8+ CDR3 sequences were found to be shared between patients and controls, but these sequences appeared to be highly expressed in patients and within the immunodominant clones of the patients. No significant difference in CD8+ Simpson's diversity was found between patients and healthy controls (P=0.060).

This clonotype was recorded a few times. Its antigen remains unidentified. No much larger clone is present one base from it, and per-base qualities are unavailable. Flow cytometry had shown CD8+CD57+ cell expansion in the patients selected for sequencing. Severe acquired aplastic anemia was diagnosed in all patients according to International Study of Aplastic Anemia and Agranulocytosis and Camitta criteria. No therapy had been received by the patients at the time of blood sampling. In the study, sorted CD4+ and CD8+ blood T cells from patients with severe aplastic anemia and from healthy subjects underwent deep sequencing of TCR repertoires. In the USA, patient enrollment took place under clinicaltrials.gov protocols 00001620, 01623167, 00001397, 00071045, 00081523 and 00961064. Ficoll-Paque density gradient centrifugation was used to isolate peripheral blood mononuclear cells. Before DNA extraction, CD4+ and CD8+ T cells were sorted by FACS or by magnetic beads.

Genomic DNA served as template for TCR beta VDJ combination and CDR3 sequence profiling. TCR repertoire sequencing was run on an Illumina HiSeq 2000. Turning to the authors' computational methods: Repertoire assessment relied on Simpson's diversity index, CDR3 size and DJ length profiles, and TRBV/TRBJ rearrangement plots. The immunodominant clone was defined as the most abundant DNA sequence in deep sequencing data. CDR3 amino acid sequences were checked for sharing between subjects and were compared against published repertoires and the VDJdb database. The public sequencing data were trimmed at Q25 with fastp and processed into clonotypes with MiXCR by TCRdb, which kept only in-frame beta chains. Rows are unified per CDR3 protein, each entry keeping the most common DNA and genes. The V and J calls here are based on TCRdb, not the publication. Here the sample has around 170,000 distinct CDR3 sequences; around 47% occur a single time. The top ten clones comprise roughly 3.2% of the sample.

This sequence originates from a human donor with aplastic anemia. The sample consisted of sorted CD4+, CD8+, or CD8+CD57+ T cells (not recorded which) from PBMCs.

The CDR3 region: CATRRAGGSTDTQYF. The sequenced DNA: TGTGCCACCCGGAGAGCGGGAGGGAGCACAGATACGCAGTATTTT. This chain is built from TRBV15 and TRBJ2-3, with 10 central nucleotides matching TRBD2. The CDR3 starts with the cysteine, ends with the phenylalanine, and has 15 residues. Kept here is only the CDR3 DNA, which spans 45 bases and is read in frame from base 1. V loses 8 bases at its end and J loses 0 bases; junction bases beyond the gene matches: 5. From a lookup of the germline V gene (reference sequence), CDR1 and CDR2 are LNHNV and YYDKDF.